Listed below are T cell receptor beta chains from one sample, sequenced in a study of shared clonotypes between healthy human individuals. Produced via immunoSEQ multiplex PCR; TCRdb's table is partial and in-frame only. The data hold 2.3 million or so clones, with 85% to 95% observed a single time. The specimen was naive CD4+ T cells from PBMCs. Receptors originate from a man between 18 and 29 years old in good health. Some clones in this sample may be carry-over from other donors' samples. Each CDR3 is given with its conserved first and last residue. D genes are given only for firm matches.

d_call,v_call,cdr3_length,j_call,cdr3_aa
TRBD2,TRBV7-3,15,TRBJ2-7,CASSLSGSMSYEQYF
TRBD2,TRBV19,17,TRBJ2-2,CASSHMLGGMNTGELFF
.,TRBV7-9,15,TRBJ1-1,CASSLRRAPNTEAFF
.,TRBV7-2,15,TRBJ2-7,CASSSGLASYYEQYF
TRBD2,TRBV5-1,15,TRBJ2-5,CASSPEAGDWETQYF
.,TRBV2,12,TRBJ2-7,CASSEAGTEQYF
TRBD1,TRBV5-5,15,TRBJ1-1,CASSLTGTGGTEAFF
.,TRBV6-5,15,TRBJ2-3,CASRGTVPSTDTQYF
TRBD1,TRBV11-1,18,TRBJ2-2,CASSSGGPSLRRTGELFF
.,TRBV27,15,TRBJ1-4,CASSLVGPINEKLFF